The 17 T cell receptor beta chains below come from one sample, sequenced in a study of T-cell reconstitution after alpha-beta-depleted transplantation in children. Unique molecular identifiers were built into the TCRbeta library. TCRdb used MiXCR to reprocess the PCR reads, holding one entry per CDR3 protein. This sample has 600,000 or so distinct CDR3 sequences, with approximately 22% found just once. The starting material was PBMCs, mostly from graft donor cells, obtained 360 days after TCRalphabeta/CD19-depleted stem cell transplant. The receptors originated from a boy under three years old who had a stem cell transplant for acute myeloid leukemia, so the T cells may come from the graft donor.

This chain uses TRBV29-1 with TRBJ2-7; D is possibly TRBD1 (5 bases). CDR3 length: 13 amino acids. Trimming took off 6 bases at V and 12 bases at J, with 24 bases between the two ends. Germline V gives CDR1 SQVTM, CDR2 ANQGSEA. The CDR3 reads CSVPAWYRSRVYF. The CDR3 region has the DNA TGCAGCGTCCCCGCTTGGTACAGGTCCCGGGTGTACTTC.

This clonotype showed up many times. This chain joins TRBV29-1 and TRBJ2-1; 9 positions match TRBD2. Germline values: CDR1 SQVTM, CDR2 ANQGSEA. V lost 4 bases to trimming and J lost 5 bases; unmatched junction nucleotides: 9. This CDR3 has 15 amino acids. The CDR3 here is CSVVSGLAYDNEQFF. Here the CDR3 DNA reads TGCAGCGTTGTCTCGGGACTAGCCTACGACAATGAGCAGTTCTTC.

The rearrangement uses TRBV12-3 or TRBV12-4 and TRBJ2-2; TRBD2 might be the D (6 bases). The CDR3 extends over 16 amino acids. V lost 5 bases and J lost 7, with 20 bases in between. The CDR3 DNA reads TGTGCCAGCAGTCCCCCCCTAGGGAGGTCAAGCGGGGAGCTGTTTTTT. Translated, it gives CASSPPLGRSSGELFF.

This clonotype was seen more than once but under ten times. The rearrangement uses TRBV25-1 and TRBJ1-2; D not resolved. Trimming cost V 1 base and J 8 bases, with 20 bases left between them. The CDR3 contains 16 residues. Germline-derived CDR1 and CDR2 are MGHDK and SYGVNS. The CDR3 loop is CASSEWRQTDISGYTF. In nucleotides, the CDR3 is TGTGCCAGCAGTGAATGGCGTCAGACTGACATATCGGGCTACACCTTC.

This clonotype was detected a few times. The V gene is TRBV20-1, the J gene TRBJ2-7, with a possible D match to TRBD1 (5 bases). The V end lost 3 bases, the J end lost 3 bases, and 9 bases lay between the germline ends. The CDR3 loop spans 12 amino acids. CDR1 and CDR2 from the germline V gene are DFQATT and SNEGSKA (reference sequence). This CDR3 is CSASMDNYEQYV. As DNA, the CDR3 is TGCAGTGCTAGTATGGACAACTACGAGCAGTACGTC.

This clonotype has only a few counts. It may be a read error: a sequence one base away is much more abundant. The V gene is TRBV13, the J gene TRBJ2-7; D remains unclear. Germline loops: CDR1 PRHDT, CDR2 FYEKMQ (reference sequence). The CDR3 length is 14 residues. The ends were cut back, 0 bases at V and 2 bases at J, with 8 bases in the middle. The CDR3 nucleotides are TGTGCCAGCAGCTTAGGAGGGCCCACCTACGAGCAGTACTTC. As protein: CASSLGGPTYEQYF.

The gene calls are TRBV7-2 and TRBJ1-2, with TRBD1 identical over 8 bases. J gave up 7 bases and V 2 bases, and 12 bases lay outside the gene matches. The CDR3 spans 16 residues. Looked up from germline, CDR1 is SGHTA and CDR2 is FQGNSA. The CDR3 coding sequence is TGTGCCAGCAGCTTATTCGGACAGGGCCAATCCGGTGGCTACACCTTC. Translation gives CASSLFGQGQSGGYTF.

This clonotype has only a few counts. The genes are TRBV9 and TRBJ2-3; the D is unclear. The CDR3 runs 12 residues. The V gene's germline CDR1 is SGDLS and CDR2 YYNGEE. The V end lost 2 bases, the J end lost 6 bases, and 7 bases lay between the germline ends. Written as DNA, the CDR3 is TGTGCCAGCAGCGTTGATAGGGATACGCAGTATTTT. This translates into CASSVDRDTQYF.

The genes are TRBV29-1 and TRBJ2-1, with TRBD1 matching 8 bases. With 4 bases clipped from V and 1 base from J, the junction kept 3 bases outside the gene matches. Germline loops: CDR1 SQVTM, CDR2 ANQGSEA. The CDR3 spans 14 residues. This CDR3 reads CSVAGTGSYNEQFF. CDR3 sequence (DNA): TGCAGCGTTGCGGGGACAGGATCCTACAATGAGCAGTTCTTC.

V is TRBV4-3 and J is TRBJ1-5; D might be TRBD1 (6 bases). Trimming took 0 bases from V and 7 from J, leaving 13 bases between them. CDR3 size: 15 residues. CDR1 is LGHNA and CDR2 is YSLEER in the germline V gene. In nucleotides, the CDR3 is TGCGCCAGCAGCCAAGATCAGGGGCCGAACCAGCCCCAGCATTTT. It yields the protein CASSQDQGPNQPQHF.

This clonotype showed up just a few times. The CDR3, as DNA: TGTGCCAGCAGCTTAATCGGGAGGGACGCCGGCTACACCTTC. This gives the protein CASSLIGRDAGYTF. The rearrangement links TRBV11-2 to TRBJ1-2, with a possible D match to TRBD1 (5 bases). In germline, CDR1 is SGHAT, CDR2 FQNNGV. The V gene lost 2 bases and the J gene lost 8 bases, with 15 bases spanning the gap. CDR3 length: 14 residues.

The rearrangement uses TRBV7-3 and TRBJ2-2, with unresolved D. Trimming pared 0 bases from V and 4 bases from J, leaving 15 bases between. The CDR3 runs 17 residues. The germline CDR1 and CDR2 sequences are SGHTA and FQGTGA. The CDR3 DNA reads as TGTGCCAGCAGCTTAACCAGGACGGCGGTGGGCACCGGGGAGCTGTTTTTT. Encoded protein: CASSLTRTAVGTGELFF.

This clonotype was counted only a few times. This chain connects TRBV7-2 to TRBJ2-1, with a tentative D call TRBD2 (6 bases). Germline values: CDR1 SGHTA, CDR2 FQGNSA. Between the trimmed V and J ends, which lost 4 bases and 5 bases, there was a span of 15 bases. The CDR3 length is 15 residues. CDR3 in DNA: TGTGCCAGCAGCTACCGGGACTCAGGGAACAATGAGCAGTTCTTC. This sequence encodes CASSYRDSGNNEQFF.

This clonotype was found many times. V is TRBV4-3 and J is TRBJ2-3, with D tentatively TRBD1 (6 bases). CDR3 size: 16 residues. Germline CDR1 is LGHNA and CDR2 is YSLEER. Trimming pared 1 base from V and 1 base from J, leaving 12 bases between. The CDR3 DNA sequence: TGCGCCAGCAGCCAAGGCAGGGGCATCGGCACAGATACGCAGTATTTT. Amino acids: CASSQGRGIGTDTQYF.

V is TRBV12-3 or TRBV12-4 and J is TRBJ2-1, with a weak D call TRBD2 (6 bases). Trimming took 6 bases from V and 0 from J, leaving 18 bases between them. The length of the CDR3 is 17 residues. The CDR3 nucleotides are TGTGCCAGCAGATACGGACTAACCACCGTCTCCTACAATGAGCAGTTCTTC. Its translation: CASRYGLTTVSYNEQFF.

This clonotype has just a few counts. The CDR3 DNA sequence: TGCAGTGCTCAAAGACTAGCGGGGGGGCGAGGCCAAGAGACCCAGTACTTC. As protein: CSAQRLAGGRGQETQYF. The V call is TRBV20-1, the J call TRBJ2-5, with 14 bases aligning to TRBD2. Unmatched junction bases numbered 9, after V lost 5 bases and J lost 1 base. Germline assignment: CDR1 DFQATT and CDR2 SNEGSKA (reference sequence). This CDR3 is 17 amino acids long.

This clonotype was detected many times. This rearrangement joins TRBV12-3 or TRBV12-4 to TRBJ2-5; a weak D match, TRBD2 (6 bases). The CDR3 has 15 amino acids. V dropped 1 base and J dropped 1 base, with 10 bases sitting between them. The CDR3 DNA reads as TGTGCCAGCAGTTTAGGCGGGGCAACCCAAGAGACCCAGTACTTC. It is translated as CASSLGGATQETQYF.